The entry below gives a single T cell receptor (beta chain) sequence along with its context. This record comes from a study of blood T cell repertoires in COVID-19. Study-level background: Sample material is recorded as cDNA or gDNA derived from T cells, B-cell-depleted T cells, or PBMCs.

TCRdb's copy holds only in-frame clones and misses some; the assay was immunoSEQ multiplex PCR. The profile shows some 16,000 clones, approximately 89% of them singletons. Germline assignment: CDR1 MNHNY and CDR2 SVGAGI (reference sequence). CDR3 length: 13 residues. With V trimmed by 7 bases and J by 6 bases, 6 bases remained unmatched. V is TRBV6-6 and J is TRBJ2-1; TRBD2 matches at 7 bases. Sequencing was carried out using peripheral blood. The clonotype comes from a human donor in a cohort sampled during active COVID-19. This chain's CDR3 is CASKGGSGNEQFF. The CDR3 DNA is TGTGCCAGCAAAGGCGGGAGTGGCAATGAGCAGTTCTTC.